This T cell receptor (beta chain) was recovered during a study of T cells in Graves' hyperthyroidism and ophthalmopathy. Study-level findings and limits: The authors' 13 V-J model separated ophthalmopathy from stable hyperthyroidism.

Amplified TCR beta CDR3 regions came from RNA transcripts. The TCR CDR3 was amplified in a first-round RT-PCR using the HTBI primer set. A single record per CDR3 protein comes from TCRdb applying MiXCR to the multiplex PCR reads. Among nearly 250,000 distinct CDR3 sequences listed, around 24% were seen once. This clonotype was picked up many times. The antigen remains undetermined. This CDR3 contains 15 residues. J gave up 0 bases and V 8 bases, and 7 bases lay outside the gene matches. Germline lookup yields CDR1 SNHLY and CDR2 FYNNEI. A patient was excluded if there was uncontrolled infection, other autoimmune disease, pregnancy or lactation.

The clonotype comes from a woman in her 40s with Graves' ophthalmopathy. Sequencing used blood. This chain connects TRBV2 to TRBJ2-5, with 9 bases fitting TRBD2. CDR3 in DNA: TGTGCCAGCCAGCGGACTAGCGCGTACCAAGAGACCCAGTACTTC. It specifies CASQRTSAYQETQYF.